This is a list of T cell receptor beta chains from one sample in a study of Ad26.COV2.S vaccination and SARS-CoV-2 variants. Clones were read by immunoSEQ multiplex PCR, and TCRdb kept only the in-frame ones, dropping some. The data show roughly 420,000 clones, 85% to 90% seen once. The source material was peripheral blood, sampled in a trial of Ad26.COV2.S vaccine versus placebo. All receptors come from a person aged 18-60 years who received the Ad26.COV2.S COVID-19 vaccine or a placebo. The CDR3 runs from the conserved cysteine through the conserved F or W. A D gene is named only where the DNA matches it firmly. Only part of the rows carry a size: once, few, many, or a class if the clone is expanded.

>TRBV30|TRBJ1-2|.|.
TGTGCCTGGAGTGGCGGGAACTATGGCTACACCTTC
CAWSGGNYGYTF
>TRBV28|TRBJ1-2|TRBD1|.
TGTGCCAGCAGTTTTGACAGGGGGCCTGGCTACACCTTC
CASSFDRGPGYTF
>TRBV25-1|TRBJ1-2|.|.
TGTGCCAGCAGTCAAGGGTCACGGTGGGATGGCTACACCTTC
CASSQGSRWDGYTF
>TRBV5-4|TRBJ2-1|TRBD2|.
TGTGCCAGCAGCAGGACTAGCGGGAGGGCCTACAATGAGCAGTTCTTC
CASSRTSGRAYNEQFF
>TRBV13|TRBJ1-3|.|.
TGTGCCAGCAGCTTATTCTACTCTGGAAACACCATATATTTT
CASSLFYSGNTIYF
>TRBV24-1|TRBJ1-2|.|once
TGTGCCACCAGTGATTTGGGGCAGGGCCCTAACTATGGCTACACCTTC
CATSDLGQGPNYGYTF
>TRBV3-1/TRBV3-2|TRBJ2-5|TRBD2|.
TGTGCCAGCAGCCCATTCGGGACTAGCGGGGGGGAGACCCAGTACTTC
CASSPFGTSGGETQYF
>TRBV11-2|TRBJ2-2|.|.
TGTGCCAGCAGCTCTATCCCGGGCGGCGGGGAGCTGTTTTTT
CASSSIPGGGELFF
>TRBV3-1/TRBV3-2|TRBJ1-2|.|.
TGTGCCAGCAGCCAAGGGACTACAGGGCCCCTATATGGCTACACCTTC
CASSQGTTGPLYGYTF
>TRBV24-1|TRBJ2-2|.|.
TGTGCCACCAGTGATTTGGGGAGCGGAGTGGCCGGGGAGCTGTTTTTT
CATSDLGSGVAGELFF
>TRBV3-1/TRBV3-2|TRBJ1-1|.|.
TGTGCCAGCAGCCAAGTCGGGGGGGCGCGGACTGAAGCTTTCTTT
CASSQVGGARTEAFF
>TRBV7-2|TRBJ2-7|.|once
TGTGCCAGCAGCTCGATCTCCTACGAGCAGTACTTC
CASSSISYEQYF
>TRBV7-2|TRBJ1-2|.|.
TGTGCCAGCAGCTTTAGCTTCCATTATGGCTACACCTTC
CASSFSFHYGYTF
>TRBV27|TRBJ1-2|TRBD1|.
TGTGCCAGCACCCGGACAGGGGGCTATGGCTACACCTTC
CASTRTGGYGYTF
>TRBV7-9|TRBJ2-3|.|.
TGTGCCAGCGCACGTAGGGCTAGCACAGATACGCAGTATTTT
CASARRASTDTQYF
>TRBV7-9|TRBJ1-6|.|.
TGTGCCAGCATCCTCACGGGGGCGGTCGGTTCACCCCTCCACTTT
CASILTGAVGSPLHF
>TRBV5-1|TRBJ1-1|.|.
TGCGCCAGCAGTTCATCTCCCGCGAACACTGAAGCTTTCTTT
CASSSSPANTEAFF
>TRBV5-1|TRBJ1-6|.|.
TGCGCCAGCAGCTTAGAAAGGAATTCACCCCTCCACTTT
CASSLERNSPLHF
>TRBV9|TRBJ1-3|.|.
TGTGCCAGCAGCGTAATGAGCTCTGGAAACACCATATATTTT
CASSVMSSGNTIYF
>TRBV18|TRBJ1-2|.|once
TGTGCCAGCTCACCTCTCGGACCCGGGGATGGCTACACCTTC
CASSPLGPGDGYTF
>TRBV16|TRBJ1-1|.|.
TGTGCCAGCAGCCAATCGTATGGGGGGTCGGGCACTGAAGCTTTCTTT
CASSQSYGGSGTEAFF
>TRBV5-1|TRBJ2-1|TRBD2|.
TGCGCCAGCACCCTAGGGGCTAGCGGGGGCAATGAGCAGTTCTTC
CASTLGASGGNEQFF
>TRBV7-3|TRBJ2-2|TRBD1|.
TGTGCCAGCAGCTTACGACAGGGGGCTTACACCGGGGAGCTGTTTTTT
CASSLRQGAYTGELFF
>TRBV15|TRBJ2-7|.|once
TGTGCCACCAGCAGGTCCCTGTTGCCGGGCCCTTCGAGGGAGCAGTACTTC
CATSRSLLPGPSREQYF
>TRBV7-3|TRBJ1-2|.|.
TGTGCCAGCAGCTTAAGCAGCACCAGCTATGGCTACACCTTC
CASSLSSTSYGYTF
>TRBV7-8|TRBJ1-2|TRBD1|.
TGTGCCAGCAGCTTAGTGGACAGGGCTTCCGGCTACACCTTC
CASSLVDRASGYTF
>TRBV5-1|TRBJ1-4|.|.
TGCGCCAGCAGCTTGTTTCAGGAAGAAAAACTGTTTTTT
CASSLFQEEKLFF
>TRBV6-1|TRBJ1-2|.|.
TGTGCCAGCAGCCCGGGGCCGGAGAATGGCTACACCTTC
CASSPGPENGYTF
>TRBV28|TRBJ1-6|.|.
TGTGCCAGCAATCAAGGGGTTTCACCCCTCCACTTT
CASNQGVSPLHF
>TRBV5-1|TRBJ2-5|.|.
TGCGCCAGCAGCTTGGGCCCGCAAGAGACCCAGTACTTC
CASSLGPQETQYF
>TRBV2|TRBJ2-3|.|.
TGTGCCGGCGGGGGCTCCACAGATACGCAGTATTTT
CAGGGSTDTQYF
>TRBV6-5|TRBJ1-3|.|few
TGTGCCAGCAGTTACGGCAGGGAAGCTGGAAACACCATATATTTT
CASSYGREAGNTIYF
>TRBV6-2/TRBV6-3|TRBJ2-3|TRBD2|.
TGTGCCAGCAGTTGGAGCGGGGGGGCCGTTACGCAGTATTTT
CASSWSGGAVTQYF
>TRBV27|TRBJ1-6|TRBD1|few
TGTGCCAGCAGTCCAGGGGGCGCGTGGTCACCCCTCCACTTT
CASSPGGAWSPLHF